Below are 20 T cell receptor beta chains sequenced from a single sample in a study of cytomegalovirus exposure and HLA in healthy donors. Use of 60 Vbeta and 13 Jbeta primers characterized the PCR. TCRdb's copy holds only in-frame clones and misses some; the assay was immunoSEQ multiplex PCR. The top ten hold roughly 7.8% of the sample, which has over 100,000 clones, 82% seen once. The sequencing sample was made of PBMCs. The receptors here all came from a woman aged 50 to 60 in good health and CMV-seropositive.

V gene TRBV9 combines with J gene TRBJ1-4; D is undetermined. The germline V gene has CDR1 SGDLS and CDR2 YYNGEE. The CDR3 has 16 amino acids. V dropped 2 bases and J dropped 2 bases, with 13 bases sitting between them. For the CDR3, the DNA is TGTGCCAGCAGCGTGTCTACCGGAGGGACTAATGAAAAACTGTTTTTT. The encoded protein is CASSVSTGGTNEKLFF.

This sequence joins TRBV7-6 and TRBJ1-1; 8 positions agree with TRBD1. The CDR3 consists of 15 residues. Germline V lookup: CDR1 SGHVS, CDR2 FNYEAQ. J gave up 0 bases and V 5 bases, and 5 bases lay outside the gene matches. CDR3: CASSPRQGMNTEAFF. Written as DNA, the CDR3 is TGTGCCAGCAGCCCCCGACAGGGGATGAACACTGAAGCTTTCTTT.

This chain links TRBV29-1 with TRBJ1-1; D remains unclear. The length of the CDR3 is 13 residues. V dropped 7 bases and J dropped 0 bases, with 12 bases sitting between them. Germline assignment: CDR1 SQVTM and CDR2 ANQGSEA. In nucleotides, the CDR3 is TGCAGCGCGACTGTGGCGATGAACACTGAAGCTTTCTTT. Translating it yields CSATVAMNTEAFF.

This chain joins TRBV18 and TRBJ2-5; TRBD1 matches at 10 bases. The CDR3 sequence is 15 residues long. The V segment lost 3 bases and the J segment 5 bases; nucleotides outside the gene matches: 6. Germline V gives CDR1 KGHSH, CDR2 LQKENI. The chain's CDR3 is CASSPGDRGEETQYF. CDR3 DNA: TGTGCCAGCTCACCGGGGGACAGGGGAGAGGAGACCCAGTACTTC. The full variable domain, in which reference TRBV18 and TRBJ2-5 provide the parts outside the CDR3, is NAGVMQNPRHLVRRRGQEARLRCSPMKGHSHVYWYRQLPEEGLKFMVYLQKENIIDESGMPKERFSAEFPKEGPSILRIQQVVRGDSAAYFCASSPGDRGEETQYFGPGTRLLVL.

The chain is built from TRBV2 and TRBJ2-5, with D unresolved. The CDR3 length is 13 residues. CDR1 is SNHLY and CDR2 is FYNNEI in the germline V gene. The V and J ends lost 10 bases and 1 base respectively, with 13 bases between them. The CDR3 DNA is TGTGCCAACACCCGACAATCCCAAGAGACCCAGTACTTC. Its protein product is CANTRQSQETQYF.

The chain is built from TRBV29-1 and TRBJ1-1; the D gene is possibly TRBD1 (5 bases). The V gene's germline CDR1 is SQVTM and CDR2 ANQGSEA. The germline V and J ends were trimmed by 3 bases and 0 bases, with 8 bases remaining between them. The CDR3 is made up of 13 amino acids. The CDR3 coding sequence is TGCAGCGTTGACAGGGTCATGAACACTGAAGCTTTCTTT. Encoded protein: CSVDRVMNTEAFF.

The CDR3 is CASSLSPGIEQFF. The CDR3 DNA is TGTGCCAGCAGTTTATCCCCGGGGATTGAGCAGTTCTTC. The chain employs TRBV27 and TRBJ2-1; tentative D call: TRBD2 (5 bases). V was trimmed by 0 bases and J by 9 bases, leaving 9 bases between them. The CDR3 runs 13 residues. Looked up from germline, CDR1 is MNHEY and CDR2 is SMNVEV (reference sequence).

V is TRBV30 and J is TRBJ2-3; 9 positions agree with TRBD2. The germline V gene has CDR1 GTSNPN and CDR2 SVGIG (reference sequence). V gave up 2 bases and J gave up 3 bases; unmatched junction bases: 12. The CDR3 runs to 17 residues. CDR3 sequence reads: CAWSNLGGRAPTDTQYF. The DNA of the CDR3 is TGTGCCTGGAGTAACCTCGGCGGGAGGGCCCCGACAGATACGCAGTATTTT.

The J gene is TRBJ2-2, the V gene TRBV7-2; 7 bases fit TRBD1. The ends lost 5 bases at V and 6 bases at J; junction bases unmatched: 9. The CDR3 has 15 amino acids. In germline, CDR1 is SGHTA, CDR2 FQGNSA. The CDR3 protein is CASSHTGQVAGELFF. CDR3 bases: TGTGCCAGCAGCCATACCGGACAGGTTGCCGGGGAGCTGTTTTTT.

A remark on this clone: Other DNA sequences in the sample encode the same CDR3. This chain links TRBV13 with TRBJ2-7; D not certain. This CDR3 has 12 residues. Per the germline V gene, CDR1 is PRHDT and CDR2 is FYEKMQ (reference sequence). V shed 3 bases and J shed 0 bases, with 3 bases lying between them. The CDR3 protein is CASSLSSYEQYF. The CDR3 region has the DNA TGTGCCAGCAGCTTGAGCTCCTACGAGCAGTACTTC.

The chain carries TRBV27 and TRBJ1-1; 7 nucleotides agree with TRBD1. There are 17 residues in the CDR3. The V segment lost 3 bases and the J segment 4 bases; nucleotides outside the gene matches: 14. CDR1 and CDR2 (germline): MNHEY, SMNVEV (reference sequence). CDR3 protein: CASSFMRGGQVSTEAFF. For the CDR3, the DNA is TGTGCCAGCAGTTTCATGCGTGGTGGACAGGTATCCACTGAAGCTTTCTTT.

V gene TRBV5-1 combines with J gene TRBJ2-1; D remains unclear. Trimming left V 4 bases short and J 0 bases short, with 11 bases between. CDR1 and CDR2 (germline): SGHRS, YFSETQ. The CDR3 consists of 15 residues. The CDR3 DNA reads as TGCGCCAGCAGCGACACTCCGAGCTCCTACAATGAGCAGTTCTTC. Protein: CASSDTPSSYNEQFF.

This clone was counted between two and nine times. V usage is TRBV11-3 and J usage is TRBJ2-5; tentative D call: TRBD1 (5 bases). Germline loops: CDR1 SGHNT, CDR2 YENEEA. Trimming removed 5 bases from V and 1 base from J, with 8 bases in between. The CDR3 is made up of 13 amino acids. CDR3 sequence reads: CASSRTSQETQYF. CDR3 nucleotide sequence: TGTGCCAGCAGCCGGACATCCCAAGAGACCCAGTACTTC. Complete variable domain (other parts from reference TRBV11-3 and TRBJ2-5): EAGVVQSPRYKIIEKKQPVAFWCNPISGHNTLYWYLQNLGQGPELLIRYENEEAVDDSQLPKDRFSAERLKGVDSTLKIQPAELGDSAVYLCASSRTSQETQYFGPGTRLLVL.

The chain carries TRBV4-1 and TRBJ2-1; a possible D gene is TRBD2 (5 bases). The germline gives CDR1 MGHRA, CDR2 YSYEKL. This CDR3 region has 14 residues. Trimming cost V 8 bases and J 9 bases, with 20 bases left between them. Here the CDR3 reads CASSTGSIGIEQFF. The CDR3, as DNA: TGCGCCAGCTCGACGGGGTCTATTGGGATTGAGCAGTTCTTC.

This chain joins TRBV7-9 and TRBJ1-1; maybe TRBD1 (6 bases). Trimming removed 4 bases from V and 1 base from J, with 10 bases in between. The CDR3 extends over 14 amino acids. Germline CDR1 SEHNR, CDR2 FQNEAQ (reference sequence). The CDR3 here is CASSWRTANTEAFF. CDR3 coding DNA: TGTGCCAGCAGCTGGAGGACAGCGAACACTGAAGCTTTCTTT.

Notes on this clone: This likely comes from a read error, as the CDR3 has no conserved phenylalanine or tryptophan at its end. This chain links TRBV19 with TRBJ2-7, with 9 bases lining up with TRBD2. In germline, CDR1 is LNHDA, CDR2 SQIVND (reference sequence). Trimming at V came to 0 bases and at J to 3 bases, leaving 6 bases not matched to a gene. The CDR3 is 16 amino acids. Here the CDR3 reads CASSIDLSGGFYEQYL. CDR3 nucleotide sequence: TGTGCCAGTAGTATAGATCTTAGCGGGGGATTCTACGAGCAGTACCTC.

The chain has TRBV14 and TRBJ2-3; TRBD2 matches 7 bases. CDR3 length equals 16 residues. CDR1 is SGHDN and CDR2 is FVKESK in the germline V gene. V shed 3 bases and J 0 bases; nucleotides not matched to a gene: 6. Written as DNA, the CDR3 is TGTGCCAGCAGCCAGATAGCGGGCGTTAGCACAGATACGCAGTATTTT. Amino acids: CASSQIAGVSTDTQYF.

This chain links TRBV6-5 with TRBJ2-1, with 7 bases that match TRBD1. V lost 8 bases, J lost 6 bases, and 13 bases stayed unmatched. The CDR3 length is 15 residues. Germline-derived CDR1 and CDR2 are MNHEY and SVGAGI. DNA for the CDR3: TGTGCCAGCTTAAACTTTCGACAGGGAAGCAATGAGCAGTTCTTC. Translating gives CASLNFRQGSNEQFF.

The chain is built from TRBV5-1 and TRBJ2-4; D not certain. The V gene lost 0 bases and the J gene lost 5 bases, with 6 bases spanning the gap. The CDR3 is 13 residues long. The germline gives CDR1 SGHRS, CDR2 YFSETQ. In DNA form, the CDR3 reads TGCGCCAGCAGCTTGGCGCAGGAAAACATTCAGTACTTC. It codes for CASSLAQENIQYF.

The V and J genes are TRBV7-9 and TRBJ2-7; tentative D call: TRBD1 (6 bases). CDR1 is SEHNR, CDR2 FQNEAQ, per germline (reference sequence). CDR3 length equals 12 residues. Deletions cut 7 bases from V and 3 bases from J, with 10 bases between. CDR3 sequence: CASTQQGYEQYF. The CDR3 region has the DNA TGTGCCAGCACCCAACAGGGCTACGAGCAGTACTTC. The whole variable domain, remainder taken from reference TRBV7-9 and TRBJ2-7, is DTGVSQNPRHKITKRGQNVTFRCDPISEHNRLYWYRQTLGQGPEFLTYFQNEAQLEKSRLLSDRFSAERPKGSFSTLEIQRTEQGDSAMYLCASTQQGYEQYFGPGTRLTVT.